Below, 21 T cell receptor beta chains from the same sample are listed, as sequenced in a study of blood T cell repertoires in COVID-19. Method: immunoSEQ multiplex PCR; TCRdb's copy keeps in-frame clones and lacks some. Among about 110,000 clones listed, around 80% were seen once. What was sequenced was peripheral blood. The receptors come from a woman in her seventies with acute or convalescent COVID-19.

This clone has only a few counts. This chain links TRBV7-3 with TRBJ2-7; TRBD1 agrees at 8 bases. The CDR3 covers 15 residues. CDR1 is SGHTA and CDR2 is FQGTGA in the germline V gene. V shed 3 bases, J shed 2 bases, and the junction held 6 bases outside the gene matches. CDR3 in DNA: TGTGCCAGCAGCTTGATCGGGACAGGAGCCTACGAGCAGTACTTC. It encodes CASSLIGTGAYEQYF.

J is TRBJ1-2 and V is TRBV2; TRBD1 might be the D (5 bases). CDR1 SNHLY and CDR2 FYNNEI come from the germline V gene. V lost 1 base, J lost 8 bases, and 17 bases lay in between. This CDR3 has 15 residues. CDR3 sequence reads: CASSEVASNRGGYTF. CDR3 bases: TGTGCCAGCAGTGAAGTGGCGTCGAACCGGGGGGGCTACACCTTC.

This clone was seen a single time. The CDR3 here is CASSQRRGRSENTEAFF. CDR3 coding DNA: TGTGCCAGCAGCCAACGTAGGGGGCGGTCGGAGAACACTGAAGCTTTCTTT. V and J are TRBV27 and TRBJ1-1; TRBD1 matches at 7 bases. J was trimmed by 1 base and V by 6 bases; bases with no gene match: 14. Germline loops: CDR1 MNHEY, CDR2 SMNVEV (reference sequence). This CDR3 has 17 amino acids.

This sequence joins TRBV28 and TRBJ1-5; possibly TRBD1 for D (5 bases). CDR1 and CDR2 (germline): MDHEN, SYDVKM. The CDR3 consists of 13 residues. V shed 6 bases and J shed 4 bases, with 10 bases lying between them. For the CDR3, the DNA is TGTGCCAGCAGCCCCACAGGAAATCAGCCCCAGCATTTT. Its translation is CASSPTGNQPQHF.

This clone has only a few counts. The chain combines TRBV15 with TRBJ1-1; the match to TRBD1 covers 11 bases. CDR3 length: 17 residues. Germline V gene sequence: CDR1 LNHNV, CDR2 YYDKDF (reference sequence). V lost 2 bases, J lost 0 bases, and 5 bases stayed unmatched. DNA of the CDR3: TGTGCCACCAGCAGACCGGGACAGGGGGTCCTGAACACTGAAGCTTTCTTT. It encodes CATSRPGQGVLNTEAFF.

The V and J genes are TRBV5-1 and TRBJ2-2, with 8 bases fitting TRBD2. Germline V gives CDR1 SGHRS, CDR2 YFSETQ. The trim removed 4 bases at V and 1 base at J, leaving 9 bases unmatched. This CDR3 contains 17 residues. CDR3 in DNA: TGCGCCAGCAGCCCAAACTGGCTAGCGGGGAACACCGGGGAGCTGTTTTTT. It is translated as CASSPNWLAGNTGELFF.

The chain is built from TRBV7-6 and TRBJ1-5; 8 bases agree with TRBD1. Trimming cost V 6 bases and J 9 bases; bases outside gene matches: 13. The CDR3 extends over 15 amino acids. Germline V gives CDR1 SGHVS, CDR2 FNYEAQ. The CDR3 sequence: CASSKQGGSLGPQHF. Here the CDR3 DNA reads TGTGCCAGCAGTAAACAGGGGGGCTCCTTAGGGCCCCAGCATTTT.

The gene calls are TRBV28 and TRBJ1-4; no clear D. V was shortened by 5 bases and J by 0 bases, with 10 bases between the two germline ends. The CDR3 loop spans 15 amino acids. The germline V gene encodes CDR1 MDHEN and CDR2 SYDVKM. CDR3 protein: CASSPHGATNEKLFF. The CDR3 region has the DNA TGTGCCAGCAGTCCGCACGGGGCAACTAATGAAAAACTGTTTTTT.

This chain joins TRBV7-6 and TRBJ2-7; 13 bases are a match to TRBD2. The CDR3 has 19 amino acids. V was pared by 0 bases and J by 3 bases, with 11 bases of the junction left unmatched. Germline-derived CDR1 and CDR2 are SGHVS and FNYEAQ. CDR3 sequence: CASSLAPLAGGPSRYEQYF. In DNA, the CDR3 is TGTGCCAGCAGCTTAGCGCCACTAGCGGGAGGGCCGTCCCGCTACGAGCAGTACTTC.

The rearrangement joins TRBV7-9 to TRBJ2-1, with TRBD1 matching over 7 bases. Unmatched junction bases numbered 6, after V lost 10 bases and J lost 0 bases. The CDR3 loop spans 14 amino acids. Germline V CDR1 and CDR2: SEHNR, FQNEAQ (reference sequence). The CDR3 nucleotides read TGTGCCACCAAGGGGACAGTCTCCTACAATGAGCAGTTCTTC. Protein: CATKGTVSYNEQFF.

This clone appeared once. The CDR3 coding sequence is TGTGCCAGCAGTTCTGAGGGGGACCAGCCCCAGCATTTT. Its protein product is CASSSEGDQPQHF. The chain joins TRBV9 to TRBJ1-5, with a possible D match to TRBD1 (6 bases). The CDR3 is made up of 13 amino acids. Germline-derived CDR1 and CDR2 are SGDLS and YYNGEE. V was trimmed by 5 bases and J by 7 bases, leaving 13 bases between them.

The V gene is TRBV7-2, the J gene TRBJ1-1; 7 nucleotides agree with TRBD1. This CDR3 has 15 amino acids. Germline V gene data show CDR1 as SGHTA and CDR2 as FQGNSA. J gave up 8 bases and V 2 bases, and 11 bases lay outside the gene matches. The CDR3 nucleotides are TGTGCCAGCAGCTTATTGGGACAGTCACAGGAAGAAGCTTTCTTT. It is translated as CASSLLGQSQEEAFF.

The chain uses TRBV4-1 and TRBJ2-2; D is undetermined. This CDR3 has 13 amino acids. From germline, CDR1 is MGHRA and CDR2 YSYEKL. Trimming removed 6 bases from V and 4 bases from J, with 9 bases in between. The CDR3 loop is CASREHGTGELFF. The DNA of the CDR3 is TGCGCCAGCAGGGAGCACGGCACCGGGGAGCTGTTTTTT.

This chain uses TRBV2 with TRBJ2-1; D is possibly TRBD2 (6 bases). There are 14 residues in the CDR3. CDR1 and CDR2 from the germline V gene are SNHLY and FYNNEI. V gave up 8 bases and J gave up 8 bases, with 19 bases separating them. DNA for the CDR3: TGTGCCAGCCAGCAGACTAGTGTGAGTTATGAGCAGTTCTTC. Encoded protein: CASQQTSVSYEQFF.

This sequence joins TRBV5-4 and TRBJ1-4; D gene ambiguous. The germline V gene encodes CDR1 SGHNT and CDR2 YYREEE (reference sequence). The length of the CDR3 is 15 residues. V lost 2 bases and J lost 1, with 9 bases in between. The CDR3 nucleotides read TGTGCCAGCAGCTTTACCAGCGGAACTAATGAAAAACTGTTTTTT. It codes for CASSFTSGTNEKLFF.

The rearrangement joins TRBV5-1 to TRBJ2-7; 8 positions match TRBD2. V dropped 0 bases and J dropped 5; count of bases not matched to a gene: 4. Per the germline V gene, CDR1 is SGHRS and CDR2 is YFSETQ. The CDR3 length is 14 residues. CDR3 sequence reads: CASSLAGGPHEQYF. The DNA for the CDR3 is TGCGCCAGCAGCTTGGCGGGAGGGCCCCACGAGCAGTACTTC.

The CDR3 DNA sequence: TGTGCCAGTAGTATACCCTCCGCGCGATCCTATGGCTACACCTTC. This gives the protein CASSIPSARSYGYTF. The J gene is TRBJ1-2, the V gene TRBV19; D is ambiguous. Trimming left V 2 bases short and J 4 bases short, with 14 bases between. Germline loops: CDR1 LNHDA, CDR2 SQIVND (reference sequence). The CDR3 runs to 15 residues.

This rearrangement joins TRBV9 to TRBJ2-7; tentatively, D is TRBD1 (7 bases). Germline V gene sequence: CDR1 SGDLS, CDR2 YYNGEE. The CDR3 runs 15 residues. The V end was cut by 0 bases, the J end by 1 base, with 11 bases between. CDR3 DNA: TGTGCCAGCAGCGTAGAAGCAGGGGGGTCCTACGAGCAGTACTTC. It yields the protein CASSVEAGGSYEQYF.

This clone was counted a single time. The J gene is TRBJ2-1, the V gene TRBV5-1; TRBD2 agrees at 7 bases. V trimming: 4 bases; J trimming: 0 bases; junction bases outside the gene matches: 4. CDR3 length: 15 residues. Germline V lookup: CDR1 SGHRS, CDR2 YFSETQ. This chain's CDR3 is CASSLLASSYNEQFF. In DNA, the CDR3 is TGCGCCAGCAGCCTACTAGCGAGCTCCTACAATGAGCAGTTCTTC.

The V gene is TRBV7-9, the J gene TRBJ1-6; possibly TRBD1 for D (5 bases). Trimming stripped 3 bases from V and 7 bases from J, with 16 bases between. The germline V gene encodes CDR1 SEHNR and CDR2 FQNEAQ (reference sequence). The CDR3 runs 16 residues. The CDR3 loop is CASSFQGTIQNSPLHF. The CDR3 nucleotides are TGTGCCAGCAGCTTTCAGGGCACGATTCAGAATTCACCCCTCCACTTT.

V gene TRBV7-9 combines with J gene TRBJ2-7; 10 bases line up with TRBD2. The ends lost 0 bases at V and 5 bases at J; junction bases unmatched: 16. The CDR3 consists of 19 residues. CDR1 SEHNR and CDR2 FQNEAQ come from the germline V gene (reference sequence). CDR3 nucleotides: TGTGCCAGCAGCTTAGCAACTGGGACAGCCAGAGCGGGAGGGAACGAGCAGTACTTC. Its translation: CASSLATGTARAGGNEQYF. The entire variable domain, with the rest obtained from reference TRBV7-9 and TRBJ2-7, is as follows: DTGVSQNPRHKITKRGQNVTFRCDPISEHNRLYWYRQTLGQGPEFLTYFQNEAQLEKSRLLSDRFSAERPKGSFSTLEIQRTEQGDSAMYLCASSLATGTARAGGNEQYFGPGTRLTVT.